Listed below are T cell receptor beta chains from one sample, sequenced in a study of Ad26.COV2.S vaccination and SARS-CoV-2 variants. Here immunoSEQ multiplex PCR was the method, and the copy in TCRdb shows in-frame clones only, minus some. The data show tens of thousands of clones, about four fifths seen once. Sequencing used peripheral blood, obtained after recovery from COVID-19. The receptors stem from a human donor who had recovered from COVID-19. Each CDR3 is given with its conserved first and last residue. D genes are given only for firm matches. The listing skips clone size in some rows; elsewhere it reads once, few, many or a size class.

clone size	CDR3 length	D gene	J gene	V gene	CDR3 DNA	CDR3 protein
NA	15	TRBD1	TRBJ1-1	TRBV6-5	TGTGCCAGCATCAAGGGGGCGCTATATAGGACTGAAGCTTTCTTT	CASIKGALYRTEAFF
NA	15	TRBD2	TRBJ2-1	TRBV6-1	TGTGCCAGCAGTGAAGGGGGCGGGAGTTTTTGGGAGCAGTTCTTC	CASSEGGGSFWEQFF
NA	13	NA	TRBJ2-7	TRBV29-1	TGCAGCGTTGTGGAGGGAGAGCCCTACGAGCAGTACTTC	CSVVEGEPYEQYF
NA	15	TRBD2	TRBJ2-2	TRBV3-1/TRBV3-2	TGTGCCAGCAGCCGGTCTAGCGGCTACACCGGGGAGCTGTTTTTT	CASSRSSGYTGELFF
NA	10	NA	TRBJ2-1	TRBV12-3/TRBV12-4	TGTGCCAGCAGTTTACGTGAGCAGTTCTTC	CASSLREQFF
NA	17	NA	TRBJ2-2	TRBV4-3	TGCGCCAGCAGCCGAGATCCGGGACGCACGAACACCGGGGAGCTGTTTTTT	CASSRDPGRTNTGELFF
NA	14	NA	TRBJ1-5	TRBV2	TGTGCCAGCAGTGAAGGGCAGGGAGAACAGCCCCAGCATTTT	CASSEGQGEQPQHF
NA	13	NA	TRBJ2-7	TRBV12-3/TRBV12-4	TGTGCCAGCAGTTCGTTCAGCTCCTACGAGCAGTACTTC	CASSSFSSYEQYF
few	16	NA	TRBJ2-2	TRBV5-1	TGCGCCAGCAGCCTGGGGCATGGGGGGAACACCGGGGAGCTGTTTTTT	CASSLGHGGNTGELFF
NA	15	NA	TRBJ1-1	TRBV27	TGTGCCAGCAGTATAGCAGGGGTGGCGAGCACTGAAGCTTTCTTT	CASSIAGVASTEAFF
few	14	NA	TRBJ1-5	TRBV6-5	TGTGCCAGCAGCACCTCTCTTAACAATCAGCCCCAGCATTTT	CASSTSLNNQPQHF
NA	14	TRBD2	TRBJ2-5	TRBV28	TGTGCCAGCAGAGGCGGCGGGAGCCAAGAGACCCAGTACTTC	CASRGGGSQETQYF
NA	18	TRBD1	TRBJ1-1	TRBV27	TGTGCCAGCAGTCCCTCCGGGACAGGGAAATTGGTGAACACTGAAGCTTTCTTT	CASSPSGTGKLVNTEAFF
NA	15	TRBD1	TRBJ2-7	TRBV5-4	TGTGCCAGCAGCTTGGGGACAGGGGGGTACTACGAGCAGTACTTC	CASSLGTGGYYEQYF
few	15	TRBD1	TRBJ2-7	TRBV28	TGTGCCAGCAGCAGGGGGACAGGAGAAATCTACGAGCAGTACTTC	CASSRGTGEIYEQYF
NA	12	NA	TRBJ2-1	TRBV5-1	TGCGCCAGCAGCTGGGAGTACAATGAGCAGTTCTTC	CASSWEYNEQFF
NA	15	NA	TRBJ2-1	TRBV9	TGTGCCAGCAGCCCACATTTGGGGGGTGGGAATGAGCAGTTCTTC	CASSPHLGGGNEQFF
NA	16	NA	TRBJ1-4	TRBV25-1	TGTGCCAGCAGTGATCCGGGACGGTTGGAGAGTGAAAAACTGTTTTTT	CASSDPGRLESEKLFF
NA	14	NA	TRBJ2-3	TRBV7-2	TGTGCCAGTTCAATACTAGCTAGCACAGATACGCAGTATTTT	CASSILASTDTQYF
once	14	NA	TRBJ2-7	TRBV6-5	TGTGCCAGCAGTTTAACAGGGACGGTGTACGAGCAGTACTTC	CASSLTGTVYEQYF
NA	17	NA	TRBJ2-7	TRBV7-9	TGTGCCAGCAGCACCTCCTACGGGGGCGCGCTCCACTACGAGCAGTACTTC	CASSTSYGGALHYEQYF
NA	12	NA	TRBJ1-3	TRBV7-2	TGTGCCAGCAGCCCGGACAGATACACCATATATTTT	CASSPDRYTIYF
NA	13	NA	TRBJ2-1	TRBV7-3	TGTGCCAGCAGCTTAATCCCGGGAAATGAGCAGTTCTTC	CASSLIPGNEQFF
NA	16	TRBD1	TRBJ2-1	TRBV13	TGTGCCAGCAGCTTAGAGGGACAGGGTTCCAACAATGAGCAGTTCTTC	CASSLEGQGSNNEQFF
NA	15	NA	TRBJ2-7	TRBV11-1	TGTGCCAGCAGCTTAACAGGGCGCTTAACCTACGAGCAGTACTTC	CASSLTGRLTYEQYF
NA	15	TRBD2	TRBJ2-1	TRBV7-3	TGTGCCAGCAGCCAGGGACTAGCTGAGGGGAGGGAGCAGTTCTTC	CASSQGLAEGREQFF
NA	15	NA	TRBJ2-2	TRBV15	TGTGCCACCAGCAGAGTACACGCGAACACCGGGGAGCTGTTTTTT	CATSRVHANTGELFF
NA	14	NA	TRBJ1-2	TRBV28	TGTGCCAGCAGTTTATTGGGGGATCTCTATGGCTACACCTTC	CASSLLGDLYGYTF
NA	15	NA	TRBJ1-2	TRBV28	TGTGCCAGCGGGGTCTCGGGCAGTCTATCCTATGGCTACACCTTC	CASGVSGSLSYGYTF
NA	16	TRBD1	TRBJ2-2	TRBV28	TGTGCCAGCAGTCTAAGACAGGGGAATTGGGCCGGGGAGCTGTTTTTT	CASSLRQGNWAGELFF
NA	17	NA	TRBJ2-2	TRBV28	TGTGCCAGCAGTTTAACCGGGACTCCTGCGAACACCGGGGAGCTGTTTTTT	CASSLTGTPANTGELFF
NA	17	NA	TRBJ2-1	TRBV5-1	TGCGCCAGCAGCCACGTCCTCAGGGGAGGGGTCGACAATGAGCAGTTCTTC	CASSHVLRGGVDNEQFF
NA	13	NA	TRBJ2-3	TRBV27	TGTGCCAGCAGTTCACATAGCACAGATACGCAGTATTTT	CASSSHSTDTQYF
NA	14	TRBD1	TRBJ1-5	TRBV7-2	TGTGCCAGCAGCTCGCAGGGGGCTGGACAGCCCCAGCATTTT	CASSSQGAGQPQHF
NA	16	TRBD1	TRBJ2-3	TRBV27	TGTGCCAGCAAGGAACGAGAGGGGGCGTCCGCAGATACGCAGTATTTT	CASKEREGASADTQYF
NA	13	TRBD1	TRBJ2-1	TRBV29-1	TGCAGCGTTGACAGGGACAGTGTCTATGAGCAGTTCTTC	CSVDRDSVYEQFF
NA	16	TRBD1	TRBJ2-5	TRBV18	TGTGCCAGCTCAAAGACAGGGACCCTCGGCCAAGAGACCCAGTACTTC	CASSKTGTLGQETQYF
few	16	TRBD2	TRBJ2-7	TRBV7-2	TGTGCCAGCAGCTTGCTAGCGGGAGTAGTTACCTACGAGCAGTACTTC	CASSLLAGVVTYEQYF
many	14	TRBD1	TRBJ2-7	TRBV6-5	TGTGCCAGCAGACCGGGACAGGGGGCTGTCGAGCAGTACTTC	CASRPGQGAVEQYF
NA	13	TRBD2	TRBJ2-7	TRBV11-1	TGTGCCAGCAGCTTAGCTGGGACTAGCGAACAGTACTTC	CASSLAGTSEQYF
NA	12	NA	TRBJ2-2	TRBV19	TGTGCCAGTAACCTCCAGGGAGGGGAGCTGTTTTTT	CASNLQGGELFF
once	13	NA	TRBJ1-2	TRBV28	TGTGCCACCTCCCCTAGGCCCCCGAGGGGCTACACCTTC	CATSPRPPRGYTF
NA	13	TRBD1	TRBJ1-5	TRBV15	TGTGCCACCAGAGGGACAGGGAATCAGCCCCAGCATTTT	CATRGTGNQPQHF
NA	16	TRBD2	TRBJ2-1	TRBV6-6	TGTGCCAGCAGTTATTGGCTAGCGGGAGAGGTCAATGAGCAGTTCTTC	CASSYWLAGEVNEQFF
NA	15	NA	TRBJ2-7	TRBV11-1	TGTGCCAGCAGCTTAGTGACGGGGGCTCGGTACGAGCAGTACTTC	CASSLVTGARYEQYF
few	16	TRBD1	TRBJ2-1	TRBV9	TGTGCCAGCAGCGTGGGTGGGACAGGGAGGGGGAATGAGCAGTTCTTC	CASSVGGTGRGNEQFF
NA	14	TRBD2	TRBJ2-3	TRBV2	TGTGCCAGCATTCGAGGTCTAGCGGGAGATACGCAGTATTTT	CASIRGLAGDTQYF
NA	12	NA	TRBJ1-2	TRBV7-8	TGTGCCAGCAGCCCCTACGGTGATCGCTACACCTTC	CASSPYGDRYTF
NA	13	NA	TRBJ1-5	TRBV6-2/TRBV6-3	TGTGCCAGCAGTACAGACGGTTATCAGCCCCAGCATTTT	CASSTDGYQPQHF
NA	13	NA	TRBJ2-5	TRBV28	TGTGCCAGCAGTTTATACAGGGAAGAGACCCAGTACTTC	CASSLYREETQYF
NA	17	NA	TRBJ2-6	TRBV7-2	TGTGCCAGCAGCTTAATGGGCAGTAGCTCTGGGGCCAACGTCCTGACTTTC	CASSLMGSSSGANVLTF
few	15	TRBD1	TRBJ2-7	TRBV28	TGTGCCAGCAGTTTTATAGGGACAGGGCTCTACGAGCAGTACTTC	CASSFIGTGLYEQYF
NA	18	TRBD2	TRBJ2-3	TRBV6-2/TRBV6-3	TGTGCCAGCAGTTTCCTAAGGGTTGCTAGCGGGAGGTCACATACGCAGTATTTT	CASSFLRVASGRSHTQYF
NA	14	NA	TRBJ2-5	TRBV27	TGTGCCAGCAGTTCCCCCTTGAGGGGGGAGCCACAAGACTTC	CASSSPLRGEPQDF
NA	19	TRBD2	TRBJ2-5	TRBV18	TGTGCCAGCTCAATACTAGCGGGAGCCCAACCCGCAAAGTGGGAGACCCAGTACTTC	CASSILAGAQPAKWETQYF
NA	11	NA	TRBJ1-1	TRBV29-1	TGCAGCGTTGAAGATCCGGGGGCGACTTTCTTT	CSVEDPGATFF
NA	17	TRBD2	TRBJ2-3	TRBV11-2	TGTGCCAGCAGATCCCTAGCGGGAGGGGGCCCTGGGGATACGCAGTATTTT	CASRSLAGGGPGDTQYF